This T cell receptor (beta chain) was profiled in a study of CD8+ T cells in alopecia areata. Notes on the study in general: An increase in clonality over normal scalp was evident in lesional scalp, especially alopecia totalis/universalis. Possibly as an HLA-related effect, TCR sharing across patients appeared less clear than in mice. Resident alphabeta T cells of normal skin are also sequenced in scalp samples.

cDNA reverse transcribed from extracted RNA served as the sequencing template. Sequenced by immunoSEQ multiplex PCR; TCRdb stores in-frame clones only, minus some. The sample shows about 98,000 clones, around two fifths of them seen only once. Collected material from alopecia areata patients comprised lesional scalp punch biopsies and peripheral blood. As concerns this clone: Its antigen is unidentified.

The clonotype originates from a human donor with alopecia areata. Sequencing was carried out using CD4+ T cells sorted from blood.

In DNA, the CDR3 is TGCAGTGCCAAAACGTACAATGAGCAGTTCTTC. Protein sequence: CSAKTYNEQFF. The gene calls are TRBV20-1 and TRBJ2-1; D gene uncertain. Per the germline V gene, CDR1 is DFQATT and CDR2 is SNEGSKA (reference sequence). V gave up 6 bases and J gave up 4 bases, with 7 bases separating them. The CDR3 extends over 11 amino acids.